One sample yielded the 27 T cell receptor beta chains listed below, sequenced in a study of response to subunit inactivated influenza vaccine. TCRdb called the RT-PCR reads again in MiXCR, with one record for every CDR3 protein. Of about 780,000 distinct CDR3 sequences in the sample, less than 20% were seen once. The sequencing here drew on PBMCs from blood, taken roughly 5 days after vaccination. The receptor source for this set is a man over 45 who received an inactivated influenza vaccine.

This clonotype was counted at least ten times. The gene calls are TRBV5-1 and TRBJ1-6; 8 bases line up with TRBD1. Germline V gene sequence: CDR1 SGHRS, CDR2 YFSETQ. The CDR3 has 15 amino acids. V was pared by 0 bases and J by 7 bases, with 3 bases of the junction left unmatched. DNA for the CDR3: TGCGCCAGCAGCTTGGAGAGGACAGGGAATTCACCCCTCCACTTT. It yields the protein CASSLERTGNSPLHF.

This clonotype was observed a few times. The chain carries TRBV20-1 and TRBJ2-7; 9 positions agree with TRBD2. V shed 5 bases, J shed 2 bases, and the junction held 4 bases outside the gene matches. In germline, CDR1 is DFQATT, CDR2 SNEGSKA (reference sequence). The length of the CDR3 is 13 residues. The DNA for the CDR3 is TGCAGTGCTGGGACTAGCTCCACCTACGAGCAGTACTTC. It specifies CSAGTSSTYEQYF.

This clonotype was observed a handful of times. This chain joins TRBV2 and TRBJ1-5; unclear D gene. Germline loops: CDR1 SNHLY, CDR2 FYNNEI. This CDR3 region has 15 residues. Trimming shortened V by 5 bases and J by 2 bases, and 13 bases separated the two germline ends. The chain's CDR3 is CASSRKVGGNQPQHF. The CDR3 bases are TGTGCCAGCAGTAGGAAGGTGGGTGGCAATCAGCCCCAGCATTTT.

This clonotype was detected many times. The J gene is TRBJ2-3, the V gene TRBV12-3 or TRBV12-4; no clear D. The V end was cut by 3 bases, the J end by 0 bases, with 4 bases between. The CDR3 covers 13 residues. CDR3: CASSFFSTDTQYF. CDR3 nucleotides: TGTGCCAGCAGTTTCTTCAGCACAGATACGCAGTATTTT.

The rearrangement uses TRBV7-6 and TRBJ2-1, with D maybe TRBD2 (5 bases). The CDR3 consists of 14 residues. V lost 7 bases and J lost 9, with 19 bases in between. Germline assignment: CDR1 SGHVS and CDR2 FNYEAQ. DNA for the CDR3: TGTGCCAGCAACCAACTAGAACTTGAGGGTGAGCAGTTCTTC. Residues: CASNQLELEGEQFF.

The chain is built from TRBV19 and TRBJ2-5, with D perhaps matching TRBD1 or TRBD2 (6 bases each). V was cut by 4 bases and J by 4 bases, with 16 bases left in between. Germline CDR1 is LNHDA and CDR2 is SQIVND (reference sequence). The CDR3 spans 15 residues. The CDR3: CASSTTWGRGETQYF. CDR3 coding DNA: TGTGCCAGTAGTACCACCTGGGGGCGGGGAGAGACCCAGTACTTC.

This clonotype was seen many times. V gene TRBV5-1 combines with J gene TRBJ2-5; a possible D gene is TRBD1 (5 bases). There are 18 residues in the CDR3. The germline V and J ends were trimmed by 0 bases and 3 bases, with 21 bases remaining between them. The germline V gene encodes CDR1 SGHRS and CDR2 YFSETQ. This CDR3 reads CASSLVPGLRGGEETQYF. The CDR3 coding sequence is TGCGCCAGCAGCTTGGTTCCGGGTTTAAGGGGCGGAGAAGAGACCCAGTACTTC.

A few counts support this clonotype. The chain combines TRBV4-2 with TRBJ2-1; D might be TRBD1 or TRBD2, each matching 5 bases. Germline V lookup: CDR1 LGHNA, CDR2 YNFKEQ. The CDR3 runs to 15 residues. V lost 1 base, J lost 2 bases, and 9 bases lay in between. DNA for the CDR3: TGTGCCAGCAGCCAAGTGGGGACCCCCTACAATGAGCAGTTCTTC. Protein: CASSQVGTPYNEQFF.

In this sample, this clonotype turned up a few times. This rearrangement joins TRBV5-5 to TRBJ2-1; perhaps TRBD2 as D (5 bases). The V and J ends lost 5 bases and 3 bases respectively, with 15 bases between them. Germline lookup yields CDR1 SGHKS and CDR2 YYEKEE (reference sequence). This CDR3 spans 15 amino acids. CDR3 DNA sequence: TGTGCCAGCAGTTCCGATTCGGGATACTACAATGAGCAGTTCTTC. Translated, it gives CASSSDSGYYNEQFF.

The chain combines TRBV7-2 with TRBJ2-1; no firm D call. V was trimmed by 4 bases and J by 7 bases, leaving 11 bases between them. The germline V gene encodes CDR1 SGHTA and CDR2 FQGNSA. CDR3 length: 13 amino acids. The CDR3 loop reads CASSSFGGNEQFF. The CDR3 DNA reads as TGTGCCAGCAGCTCCTTTGGCGGAAATGAGCAGTTCTTC.

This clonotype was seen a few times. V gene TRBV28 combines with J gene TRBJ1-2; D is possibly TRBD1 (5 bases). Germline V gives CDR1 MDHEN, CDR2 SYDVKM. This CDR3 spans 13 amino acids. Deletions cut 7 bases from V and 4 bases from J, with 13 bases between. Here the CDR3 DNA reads TGTGCCAGCAACCCAGACAGAGGCTATGGCTACACCTTC. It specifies CASNPDRGYGYTF.

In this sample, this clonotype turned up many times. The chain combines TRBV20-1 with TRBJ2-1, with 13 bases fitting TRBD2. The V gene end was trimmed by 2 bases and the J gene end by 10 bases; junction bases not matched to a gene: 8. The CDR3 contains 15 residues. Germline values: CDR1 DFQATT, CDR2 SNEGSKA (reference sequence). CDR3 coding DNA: TGCAGTGCTAGAAGACTAGCGGGAGGACGCGGGGAGCAGTTCTTC. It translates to CSARRLAGGRGEQFF.

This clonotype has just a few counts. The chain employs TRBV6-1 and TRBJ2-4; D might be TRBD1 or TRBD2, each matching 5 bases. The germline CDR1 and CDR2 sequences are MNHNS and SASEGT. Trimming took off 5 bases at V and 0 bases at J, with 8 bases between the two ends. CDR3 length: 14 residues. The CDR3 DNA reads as TGTGCCAGCAGTACCGGGACAGCCAAAAACATTCAGTACTTC. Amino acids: CASSTGTAKNIQYF.

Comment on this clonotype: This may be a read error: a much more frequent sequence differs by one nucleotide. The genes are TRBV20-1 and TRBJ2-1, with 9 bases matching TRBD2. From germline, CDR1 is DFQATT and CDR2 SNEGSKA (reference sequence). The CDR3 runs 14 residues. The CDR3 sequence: CTARDQRGVSEQFF. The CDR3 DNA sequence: TGCACTGCTAGAGATCAGCGGGGGGTCTCTGAGCAGTTCTTC.

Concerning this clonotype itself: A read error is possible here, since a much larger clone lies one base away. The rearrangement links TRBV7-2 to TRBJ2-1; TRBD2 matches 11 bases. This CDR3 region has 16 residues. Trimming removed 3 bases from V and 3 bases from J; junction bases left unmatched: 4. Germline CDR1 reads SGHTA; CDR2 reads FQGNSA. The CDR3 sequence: CASSFSGLADYNEQFF. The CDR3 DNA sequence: TGTGCCAGCAGCTTCTCGGGACTAGCGGACTACAATGAGCAGTTCTTC.

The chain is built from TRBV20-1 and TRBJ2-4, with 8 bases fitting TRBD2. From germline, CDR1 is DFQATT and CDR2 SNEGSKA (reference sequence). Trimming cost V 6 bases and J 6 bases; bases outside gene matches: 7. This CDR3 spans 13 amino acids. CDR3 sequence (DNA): TGCAGTGCCCGGGGGGGCGCTCCAAACATTCAGTACTTC. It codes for CSARGGAPNIQYF.

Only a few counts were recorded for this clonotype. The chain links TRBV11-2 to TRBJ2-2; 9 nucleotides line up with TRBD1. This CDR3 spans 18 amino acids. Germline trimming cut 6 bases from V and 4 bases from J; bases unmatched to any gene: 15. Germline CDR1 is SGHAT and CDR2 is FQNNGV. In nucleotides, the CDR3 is TGTGCCAGCAGGGGTAACAGGGGGCGAAGTCCCAGCACCGGGGAGCTGTTTTTT. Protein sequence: CASRGNRGRSPSTGELFF.

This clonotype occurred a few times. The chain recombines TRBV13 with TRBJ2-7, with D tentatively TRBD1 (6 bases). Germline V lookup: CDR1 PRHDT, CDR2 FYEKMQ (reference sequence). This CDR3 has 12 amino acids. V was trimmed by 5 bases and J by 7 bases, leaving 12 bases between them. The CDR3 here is CASSVQGKEQYF. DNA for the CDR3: TGTGCCAGCAGCGTACAGGGTAAGGAGCAGTACTTC.

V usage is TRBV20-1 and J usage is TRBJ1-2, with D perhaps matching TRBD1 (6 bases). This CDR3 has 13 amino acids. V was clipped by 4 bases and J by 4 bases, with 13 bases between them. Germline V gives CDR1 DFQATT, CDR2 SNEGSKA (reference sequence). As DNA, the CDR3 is TGCAGTGCTACACGGGGGCGCGTCTATGGCTACACCTTC. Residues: CSATRGRVYGYTF.

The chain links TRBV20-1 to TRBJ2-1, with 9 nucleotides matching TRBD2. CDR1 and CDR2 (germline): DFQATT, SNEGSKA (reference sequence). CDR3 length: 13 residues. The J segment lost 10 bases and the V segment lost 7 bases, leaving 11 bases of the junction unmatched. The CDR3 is CSVRGLAVGEQFF. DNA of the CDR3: TGCAGTGTTAGGGGACTAGCAGTCGGAGAGCAGTTCTTC.

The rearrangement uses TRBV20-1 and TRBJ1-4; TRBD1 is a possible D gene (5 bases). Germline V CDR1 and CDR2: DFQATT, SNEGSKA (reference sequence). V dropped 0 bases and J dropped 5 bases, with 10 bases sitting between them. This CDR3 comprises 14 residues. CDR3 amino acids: CSARDLRGNEKLFF. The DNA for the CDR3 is TGCAGTGCTAGAGATCTACGGGGGAATGAAAAACTGTTTTTT.

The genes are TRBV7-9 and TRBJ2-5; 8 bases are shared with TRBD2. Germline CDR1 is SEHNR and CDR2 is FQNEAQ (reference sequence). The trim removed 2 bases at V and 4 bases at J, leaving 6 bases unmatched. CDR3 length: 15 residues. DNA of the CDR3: TGTGCCAGCAGCTTATTGACTAGCGCTGCAGAGACCCAGTACTTC. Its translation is CASSLLTSAAETQYF.

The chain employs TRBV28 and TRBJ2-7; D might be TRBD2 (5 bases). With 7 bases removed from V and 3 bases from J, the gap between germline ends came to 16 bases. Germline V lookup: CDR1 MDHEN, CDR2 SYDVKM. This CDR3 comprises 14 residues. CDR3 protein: CASTNDGSFYEQYF. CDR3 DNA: TGTGCCAGCACCAACGATGGGAGCTTCTACGAGCAGTACTTC.

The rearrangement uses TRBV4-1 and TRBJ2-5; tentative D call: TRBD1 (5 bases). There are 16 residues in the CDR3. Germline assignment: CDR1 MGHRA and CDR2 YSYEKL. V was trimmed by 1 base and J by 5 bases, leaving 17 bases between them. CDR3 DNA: TGCGCCAGCAGCCAAGTCGGACCAGGGCATCGGGAGACCCAGTACTTC. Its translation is CASSQVGPGHRETQYF.

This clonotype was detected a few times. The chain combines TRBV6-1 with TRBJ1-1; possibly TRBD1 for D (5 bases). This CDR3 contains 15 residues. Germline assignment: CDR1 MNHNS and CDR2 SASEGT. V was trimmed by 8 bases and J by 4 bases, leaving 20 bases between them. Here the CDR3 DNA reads TGTGCCAGCGCCCTAGGACGGGGCCCGGGCACTGAAGCTTTCTTT. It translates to CASALGRGPGTEAFF.

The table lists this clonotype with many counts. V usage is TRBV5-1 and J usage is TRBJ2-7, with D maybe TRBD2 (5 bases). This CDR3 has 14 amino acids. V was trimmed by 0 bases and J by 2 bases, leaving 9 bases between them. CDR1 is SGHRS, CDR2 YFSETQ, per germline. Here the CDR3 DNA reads TGCGCCAGCAGCTTGGCCGCGAGGGCCTACGAGCAGTACTTC. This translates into CASSLAARAYEQYF.

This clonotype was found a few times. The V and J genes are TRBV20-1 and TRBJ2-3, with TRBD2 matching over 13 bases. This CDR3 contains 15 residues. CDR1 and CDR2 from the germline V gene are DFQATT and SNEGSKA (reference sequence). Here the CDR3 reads CSATTSGGPGDTQYF. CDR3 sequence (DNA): TGCAGCGCCACGACTAGCGGGGGGCCGGGAGATACGCAGTATTTT.